The 18 T cell receptor beta chains presented below share a single source sample, sequenced in a study of early T cells in non-severe SARS-CoV-2 infection. TCRdb re-derived calls from the 5' RACE reads in MiXCR, one entry per CDR3 protein. The sample comprises under 100,000 distinct CDR3 sequences, 9.5% to 12% of which are singletons, and roughly 4.9% rests with the top ten. The sample consisted of whole blood. These receptors all stem from an adult who was a healthcare worker with PCR-confirmed SARS-CoV-2 infection or an uninfected control (not recorded which).

This clonotype was counted at least ten times. The rearrangement uses TRBV9 and TRBJ2-1; the D gene is possibly TRBD2 (5 bases). This CDR3 is 14 amino acids long. Deletions cut 1 base from V and 2 bases from J, with 7 bases between. Germline CDR1 reads SGDLS; CDR2 reads YYNGEE. The CDR3: CASSVRGTYNEQFF. The CDR3 coding sequence is TGTGCCAGCAGCGTACGGGGTACCTACAATGAGCAGTTCTTC.

This clonotype has just one count. The CDR3 DNA is TGTGCCAGCAGCGTAGTAGGCCTCCGGTCCTACAATGAGCAGTTCTTC. The encoded protein is CASSVVGLRSYNEQFF. The chain combines TRBV9 with TRBJ2-1; no firm D call. The CDR3 is made up of 16 amino acids. V was pared by 0 bases and J by 1 base, with 11 bases between. Looked up from germline, CDR1 is SGDLS and CDR2 is YYNGEE.

This clonotype was seen only once. A much larger clonotype is one base distant, so this may be a read error. The chain is built from TRBV6-1 and TRBJ2-7, with 10 bases fitting TRBD2. The germline gives CDR1 MNHNS, CDR2 SASEGT. This CDR3 contains 16 residues. The CDR3 DNA reads as TGTGCCAGCCAGCGACTAGCGGGTCCCTTGGGCTACGGGCAGTACTTC. It encodes CASQRLAGPLGYGQYF.

This clonotype was detected a few times. This chain uses TRBV7-9 with TRBJ2-7; D gene uncertain. From germline, CDR1 is SEHNR and CDR2 FQNEAQ (reference sequence). The CDR3 sequence is 12 residues long. V gave up 6 bases and J gave up 1 base, with 7 bases separating them. The CDR3 sequence: CASSFTSYEQYF. The CDR3, as DNA: TGTGCCAGCAGTTTTACATCCTACGAGCAGTACTTC. Drawing the rest from reference TRBV7-9 and TRBJ2-7, the complete variable domain is DTGVSQNPRHKITKRGQNVTFRCDPISEHNRLYWYRQTLGQGPEFLTYFQNEAQLEKSRLLSDRFSAERPKGSFSTLEIQRTEQGDSAMYLCASSFTSYEQYFGPGTRLTVT.

This sequence joins TRBV6-6 and TRBJ1-2, with D hard to call. Germline V gives CDR1 MNHNY, CDR2 SVGAGI (reference sequence). Trimming removed 0 bases from V and 3 bases from J, with 14 bases in between. CDR3 length: 16 residues. The CDR3 DNA follows: TGTGCCAGCAGTTACTCGAGTAATGGGGTTGACTATGGCTACACCTTC. It specifies CASSYSSNGVDYGYTF.

The sample holds a few counts of this clonotype. The chain carries TRBV12-3 or TRBV12-4 and TRBJ2-3; tentative D call: TRBD2 (5 bases). The CDR3 covers 14 residues. The V gene lost 4 bases and the J gene lost 8 bases, with 16 bases spanning the gap. The CDR3 DNA is TGTGCCAGCAGTTGGGTGTCGGAGGCGGGTACGCAGTATTTT. It is translated as CASSWVSEAGTQYF.

This chain joins TRBV4-1 and TRBJ1-3; TRBD1 matches at 7 bases. Unmatched junction bases numbered 4, after V lost 1 base and J lost 7 bases. The germline gives CDR1 MGHRA, CDR2 YSYEKL. The CDR3 covers 14 residues. For the CDR3, the DNA is TGCGCCAGCAGCCAAGGGCGAGGGGGCAACACCATATATTTT. This gives the protein CASSQGRGGNTIYF.

The chain couples TRBV29-1 to TRBJ2-3; D is possibly TRBD1 (8 bases). Germline V CDR1 and CDR2: SQVTM, ANQGSEA. The germline V and J ends were trimmed by 6 bases and 0 bases, with 19 bases remaining between them. This CDR3 is 16 amino acids long. CDR3 DNA sequence: TGCAGCGTCGCAGGGGGCTGGGAGGGGAGCACAGATACGCAGTATTTT. Residues: CSVAGGWEGSTDTQYF.

V and J are TRBV5-1 and TRBJ2-7; 8 bases align to TRBD1. CDR3 length equals 14 residues. Germline-derived CDR1 and CDR2 are SGHRS and YFSETQ. J was trimmed by 2 bases and V by 3 bases; bases with no gene match: 4. The DNA of the CDR3 is TGCGCCAGCAGCTGGGACAGGCCCCCCTACGAGCAGTACTTC. Protein sequence: CASSWDRPPYEQYF.

The CDR3 loop reads CASSLGAGAGQETQYF. The CDR3 bases are TGTGCCAGCAGCTTAGGAGCGGGGGCCGGCCAAGAGACCCAGTACTTC. V and J are TRBV7-2 and TRBJ2-5, with 8 bases that match TRBD2. V was pared by 1 base and J by 1 base, with 5 bases of the junction left unmatched. This CDR3 spans 16 amino acids. Germline V gives CDR1 SGHTA, CDR2 FQGNSA.

This clonotype was seen more than once but under ten times. The chain couples TRBV6-5 to TRBJ2-6; a weak D match, TRBD2 (5 bases). The germline V gene has CDR1 MNHEY and CDR2 SVGAGI. This CDR3 is built from 18 residues. Trimming removed 0 bases from V and 0 bases from J, with 12 bases in between. The CDR3 sequence is CASSYSRMRASGANVLTF. As DNA, the CDR3 is TGTGCCAGCAGTTACTCGAGGATGAGGGCCTCTGGGGCCAACGTCCTGACTTTC.

This clonotype was seen repeatedly, ten times or more. The chain has TRBV28 and TRBJ1-5, with 8 nucleotides matching TRBD1. The junction had 10 bases not matched to a gene; V was cut back by 3 bases and J by 9 bases. Germline V CDR1 and CDR2: MDHEN, SYDVKM. The CDR3 sequence is 15 residues long. In DNA form, the CDR3 reads TGTGCCAGCAGTTTTCCGGGACAGGTGCTTCGGCCCCAGCATTTT. Protein: CASSFPGQVLRPQHF.

The chain couples TRBV15 to TRBJ2-7, with D possibly being TRBD1 (5 bases). Germline lookup yields CDR1 LNHNV and CDR2 YYDKDF (reference sequence). The CDR3 loop spans 14 amino acids. Trimming left V 0 bases short and J 9 bases short, with 15 bases between. The CDR3 region is CATSRDRQGRLQYF. Here the CDR3 DNA reads TGTGCCACCAGCAGAGATCGCCAGGGCCGATTGCAGTACTTC.

This clonotype was detected many times. The chain uses TRBV6-1 and TRBJ1-1, with D unresolved. CDR3 length: 17 amino acids. The V and J ends lost 1 base and 0 bases respectively, with 15 bases between them. Germline CDR1 reads MNHNS; CDR2 reads SASEGT. The CDR3 bases are TGTGCCAGCAGTGAAGGTCTTTGGGCTCCCATGAACACTGAAGCTTTCTTT. This encodes CASSEGLWAPMNTEAFF.

V usage is TRBV9 and J usage is TRBJ2-5, with 9 bases matching TRBD2. This CDR3 has 15 amino acids. With V trimmed by 0 bases and J by 5 bases, 5 bases remained unmatched. From germline, CDR1 is SGDLS and CDR2 YYNGEE. The chain's CDR3 is CASSVGVAGEETQYF. The DNA for the CDR3 is TGTGCCAGCAGCGTAGGGGTAGCGGGGGAGGAGACCCAGTACTTC. The complete variable domain, with remaining parts taken from reference TRBV9 and TRBJ2-5, reads DSGVTQTPKHLITATGQRVTLRCSPRSGDLSVYWYQQSLDQGLQFLIQYYNGEERAKGNILERFSAQQFPDLHSELNLSSLELGDSALYFCASSVGVAGEETQYFGPGTRLLVL.

The V call is TRBV7-9, the J call TRBJ2-1, with 13 bases fitting TRBD2. The ends lost 3 bases at V and 6 bases at J; junction bases unmatched: 8. The germline gives CDR1 SEHNR, CDR2 FQNEAQ (reference sequence). The CDR3 spans 17 residues. CDR3 in DNA: TGTGCCAGCAGCTTCCCGCGGGGGACTAGCGGGGCCAATGAGCAGTTCTTC. The encoded protein is CASSFPRGTSGANEQFF.

This clonotype has at least ten counts. V gene TRBV5-4 combines with J gene TRBJ2-5; 8 bases map to TRBD2. The length of the CDR3 is 16 residues. Germline V gene data show CDR1 as SGHNT and CDR2 as YYREEE (reference sequence). Unmatched junction bases numbered 8, after V lost 4 bases and J lost 0 bases. CDR3 in amino acids: CASSLRTSPHQETQYF. The CDR3 DNA is TGTGCCAGCAGCCTCCGGACTAGCCCCCACCAAGAGACCCAGTACTTC.

The chain employs TRBV6-5 and TRBJ2-7; D uncertain. Germline V lookup: CDR1 MNHEY, CDR2 SVGAGI. The CDR3 totals 16 residues. V was clipped by 3 bases and J by 0 bases, with 15 bases between them. The CDR3 coding sequence is TGTGCCAGCAGTTATGAGGAGATCCTACACTCCTACGAGCAGTACTTC. Its protein is CASSYEEILHSYEQYF.